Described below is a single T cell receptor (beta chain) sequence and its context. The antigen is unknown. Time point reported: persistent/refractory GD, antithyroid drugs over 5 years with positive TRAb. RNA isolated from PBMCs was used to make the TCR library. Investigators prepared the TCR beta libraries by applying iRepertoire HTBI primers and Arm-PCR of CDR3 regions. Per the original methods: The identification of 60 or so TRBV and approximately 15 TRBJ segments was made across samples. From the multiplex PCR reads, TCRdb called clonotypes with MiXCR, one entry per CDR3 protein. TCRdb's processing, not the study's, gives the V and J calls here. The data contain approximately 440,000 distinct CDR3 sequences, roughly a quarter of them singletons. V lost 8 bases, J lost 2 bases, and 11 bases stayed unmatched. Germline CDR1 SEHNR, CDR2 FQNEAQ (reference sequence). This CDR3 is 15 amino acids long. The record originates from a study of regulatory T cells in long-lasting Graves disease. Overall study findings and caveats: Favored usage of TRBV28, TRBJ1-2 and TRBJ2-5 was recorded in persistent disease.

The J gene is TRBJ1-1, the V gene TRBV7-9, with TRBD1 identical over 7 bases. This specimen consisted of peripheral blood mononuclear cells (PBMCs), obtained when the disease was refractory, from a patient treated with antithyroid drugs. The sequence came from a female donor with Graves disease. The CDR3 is CASLGAQGVNTEAFF. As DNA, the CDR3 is TGTGCCAGCCTAGGGGCCCAGGGGGTAAACACTGAAGCTTTCTTT.